These 26 T cell receptor beta chains share one sample of origin, sequenced in a study of blood T cell repertoires in COVID-19. Measured with immunoSEQ multiplex PCR; TCRdb has only the in-frame clones, and not every one. The top ten clones hold less than 3.5% of a sample with under 200,000 clones, around 80% of them seen once. Sequencing was performed on peripheral blood. The receptor set was obtained from a woman in her sixties with acute or convalescent COVID-19.

The chain is built from TRBV18 and TRBJ2-7, with 10 bases matching TRBD2. Germline V gives CDR1 KGHSH, CDR2 LQKENI. The length of the CDR3 is 15 residues. J gave up 4 bases and V 6 bases, and 9 bases lay outside the gene matches. The CDR3 spells CASSPFSSGGYEQYF. The CDR3 coding sequence is TGTGCCAGCTCCCCATTCTCTAGCGGGGGATACGAGCAGTACTTC.

The V and J genes are TRBV5-1 and TRBJ2-5, with 8 bases lining up with TRBD2. J was trimmed by 5 bases and V by 5 bases; bases with no gene match: 11. The V gene's germline CDR1 is SGHRS and CDR2 YFSETQ. This CDR3 has 15 residues. As DNA, the CDR3 is TGCGCCAGCAGAGAGACCGGGACTAGTGGGGAGACCCAGTACTTC. It codes for CASRETGTSGETQYF.

The V gene is TRBV19, the J gene TRBJ1-1; 7 positions match TRBD1. CDR1 is LNHDA and CDR2 is SQIVND in the germline V gene (reference sequence). The CDR3 covers 16 residues. V gave up 5 bases and J gave up 3 bases; unmatched junction bases: 12. The CDR3 sequence is CASSPRDRVSYTEAFF. In DNA, the CDR3 is TGTGCCAGTAGTCCTCGAGACAGGGTATCGTACACTGAAGCTTTCTTT. Drawing the rest from reference TRBV19 and TRBJ1-1, the complete variable domain is DGGITQSPKYLFRKEGQNVTLSCEQNLNHDAMYWYRQDPGQGLRLIYYSQIVNDFQKGDIAEGYSVSREKKESFPLTVTSAQKNPTAFYLCASSPRDRVSYTEAFFGQGTRLTVV.

This clone was found a few times. The V call is TRBV7-8, the J call TRBJ2-1, with D possibly TRBD1 on 5 matching bases. V was cut by 0 bases and J by 2 bases, with 8 bases left in between. Germline V gene data show CDR1 as SGHVS and CDR2 as FQNEAQ. This CDR3 region has 15 residues. Here the CDR3 reads CASSLAQDPYNEQFF. Written as DNA, the CDR3 is TGTGCCAGCAGCTTAGCACAGGACCCCTACAATGAGCAGTTCTTC.

This rearrangement joins TRBV27 to TRBJ2-1; the D gene is possibly TRBD2 (5 bases). There are 14 residues in the CDR3. Between the trimmed V and J ends, which lost 7 bases and 4 bases, there was a span of 14 bases. Germline V gene data show CDR1 as MNHEY and CDR2 as SMNVEV (reference sequence). In nucleotides, the CDR3 is TGTGCCAGCAAGACATCCCCGGGGTACAATGAGCAGTTCTTC. Translating gives CASKTSPGYNEQFF.

The chain couples TRBV4-1 to TRBJ1-2; D may be TRBD1 (5 bases). The CDR3 consists of 16 residues. Germline CDR1 and CDR2: MGHRA and YSYEKL. Trimming took 0 bases from V and 3 from J, leaving 14 bases between them. CDR3 residues: CASSQDRQEGDYGYTF. CDR3 in DNA: TGCGCCAGCAGCCAAGATAGGCAGGAAGGGGACTATGGCTACACCTTC.

The rearrangement links TRBV28 to TRBJ1-2; TRBD1 agrees at 7 bases. This CDR3 has 13 amino acids. Germline values: CDR1 MDHEN, CDR2 SYDVKM. V was pared by 7 bases and J by 7 bases, with 9 bases of the junction left unmatched. CDR3 coding DNA: TGTGCCAGCACCAACGACAGGGACCGTGGCTACACCTTC. Residues: CASTNDRDRGYTF.

Written as DNA, the CDR3 is TGTGCCAGCAGCCCCGGACTTGTCCAAGAGACCCAGTACTTC. Translating gives CASSPGLVQETQYF. J is TRBJ2-5 and V is TRBV7-6; a possible D gene is TRBD2 (5 bases). CDR3 length: 14 residues. V was trimmed by 5 bases and J by 1 base, leaving 11 bases between them. CDR1 and CDR2 from the germline V gene are SGHVS and FNYEAQ.

The chain couples TRBV6-2 or TRBV6-3 to TRBJ2-6, with TRBD1 matching over 9 bases. With 2 bases clipped from V and 0 bases from J, the junction kept 2 bases outside the gene matches. The germline V gene has CDR1 MNHEY and CDR2 SVGEGT. The CDR3 has 17 residues. CDR3 sequence reads: CASSYGTGFSGANVLTF. The CDR3, as DNA: TGTGCCAGCAGTTACGGGACAGGGTTCTCTGGGGCCAACGTCCTGACTTTC.

The chain combines TRBV19 with TRBJ2-1; 9 bases are shared with TRBD2. This CDR3 is 15 amino acids long. CDR1 LNHDA and CDR2 SQIVND come from the germline V gene (reference sequence). The J segment lost 7 bases and the V segment lost 1 base, leaving 5 bases of the junction unmatched. CDR3 bases: TGTGCCAGTAGTATAGGAAGCGGGGGGTGGAATGAGCAGTTCTTC. Encoded protein: CASSIGSGGWNEQFF. Full variable domain (outside the CDR3, taken from reference TRBV19 and TRBJ2-1): DGGITQSPKYLFRKEGQNVTLSCEQNLNHDAMYWYRQDPGQGLRLIYYSQIVNDFQKGDIAEGYSVSREKKESFPLTVTSAQKNPTAFYLCASSIGSGGWNEQFFGPGTRLTVL.

The chain recombines TRBV4-3 with TRBJ2-1; TRBD1 might be the D (5 bases). Germline V lookup: CDR1 LGHNA, CDR2 YSLEER. The CDR3 spans 15 residues. Deletions cut 4 bases from V and 6 bases from J, with 16 bases between. CDR3 DNA sequence: TGCGCCAGCAGCCGAGACGGAAACAGGCTCAATGAGCAGTTCTTC. Translated: CASSRDGNRLNEQFF.

The table lists this clone with a few counts. The genes are TRBV5-4 and TRBJ2-7; possibly TRBD2 for D (5 bases). V was trimmed by 0 bases and J by 0 bases, leaving 10 bases between them. The germline CDR1 and CDR2 sequences are SGHNT and YYREEE (reference sequence). CDR3 size: 15 residues. The CDR3 loop reads CASSLVPGSSYEQYF. The CDR3 nucleotides are TGTGCCAGCAGCTTGGTACCGGGGAGCTCCTACGAGCAGTACTTC. The entire variable domain, with the rest obtained from reference TRBV5-4 and TRBJ2-7, is as follows: ETGVTQSPTHLIKTRGQQVTLRCSSQSGHNTVSWYQQALGQGPQFIFQYYREEENGRGNFPPRFSGLQFPNYSSELNVNALELDDSALYLCASSLVPGSSYEQYFGPGTRLTVT.

As regards this clone: An end of the junction does not agree with germline; a read error may underlie this. This sequence joins TRBV28 and TRBJ2-3, with 15 nucleotides matching TRBD2. Germline CDR1 is MDHEN and CDR2 is SYDVKM. The CDR3 is 18 amino acids. CDR3 sequence reads: CASSDGLAGGPVADTQYF. The DNA for the CDR3 is TGTGCCAGCAGTGACGGACTAGCGGGGGGGCCCGTAGCAGATACACAGTATTTT.

V is TRBV6-4 and J is TRBJ1-3; the D is unclear. Germline CDR1 MRHNA, CDR2 SNTAGT. CDR3 length: 16 residues. Trimming stripped 0 bases from V and 4 bases from J, with 13 bases between. For the CDR3, the DNA is TGTGCCAGCAGTGACTCGTCCCCAGGAGGGGGAAACACCATATATTTT. This sequence encodes CASSDSSPGGGNTIYF.

This CDR3 reads CASSLRDRELETQYF. The CDR3 DNA is TGTGCCAGCAGTTTGCGGGACAGGGAGTTAGAGACCCAGTACTTC. This sequence joins TRBV6-5 and TRBJ2-5, with 9 nucleotides matching TRBD1. The ends lost 4 bases at V and 4 bases at J; junction bases unmatched: 7. The CDR3 is made up of 15 amino acids. Germline V gene lookup returns CDR1 MNHEY and CDR2 SVGAGI.

The CDR3 DNA is TGTGCCAGTACCGACAGGAGCTTTACTGCCAACTATGGCTACACCTTC. Its protein product is CASTDRSFTANYGYTF. The chain has TRBV19 and TRBJ1-2; D possibly corresponds to TRBD1 (6 bases). Trimming cost V 7 bases and J 2 bases, with 20 bases left between them. CDR3 length: 16 amino acids. The germline gives CDR1 LNHDA, CDR2 SQIVND (reference sequence).

Comment on this clone: This sample includes further DNA sequences coding for the same CDR3. The chain couples TRBV4-1 to TRBJ2-3; TRBD2 matches 11 bases. CDR3 length equals 16 residues. Per germline, CDR1 MGHRA and CDR2 YSYEKL. Unmatched junction bases numbered 3, after V lost 4 bases and J lost 0 bases. CDR3 nucleotides: TGCGCCAGCAGCCTTCGACTAGCGGGGAGCACAGATACGCAGTATTTT. It encodes CASSLRLAGSTDTQYF.

V gene TRBV6-5 combines with J gene TRBJ1-2; D may be TRBD1 (6 bases). Germline V gives CDR1 MNHEY, CDR2 SVGAGI. Trimming left V 0 bases short and J 4 bases short, with 9 bases between. The CDR3 loop spans 14 amino acids. CDR3 region: CASSYSGAGYGYTF. CDR3 coding DNA: TGTGCCAGCAGTTACTCGGGGGCTGGCTATGGCTACACCTTC.

V and J are TRBV4-2 and TRBJ1-2, with TRBD1 matching 7 bases. The V and J ends lost 0 bases and 4 bases, in that order; junction bases with no gene match: 2. CDR1 is LGHNA and CDR2 is YNFKEQ in the germline V gene. The CDR3 loop spans 14 amino acids. The CDR3 nucleotides are TGTGCCAGCAGCCAAGATAGGGACAGCTATGGCTACACCTTC. Protein sequence: CASSQDRDSYGYTF.

The rearrangement joins TRBV19 to TRBJ1-2; 7 bases fit TRBD1. In germline, CDR1 is LNHDA, CDR2 SQIVND (reference sequence). The CDR3 runs to 14 residues. The junction had 6 bases not matched to a gene; V was cut back by 5 bases and J by 3 bases. The CDR3, as DNA: TGTGCCAGTAGTCCCGACAGGGTAGACTATGGCTACACCTTC. Protein product: CASSPDRVDYGYTF.

The table lists this clone with a count of one. V gene TRBV27 combines with J gene TRBJ2-3, with TRBD1 matching over 9 bases. Germline V lookup: CDR1 MNHEY, CDR2 SMNVEV (reference sequence). The CDR3 extends over 14 amino acids. V gave up 4 bases and J gave up 5 bases; unmatched junction bases: 4. CDR3 amino acids: CASSSRTGEDTQYF. CDR3 DNA sequence: TGTGCCAGCAGTTCTAGGACAGGGGAAGATACGCAGTATTTT.

V is TRBV6-2 or TRBV6-3 and J is TRBJ2-7; TRBD2 is a possible D gene (5 bases). Between the trimmed V and J ends, which lost 0 bases and 2 bases, there was a span of 11 bases. The CDR3 covers 15 residues. In germline, CDR1 is MNHEY, CDR2 SVGEGT. CDR3 loop: CASSYSSRGPYEQYF. As DNA, the CDR3 is TGTGCCAGCAGTTACTCGAGCCGGGGTCCCTACGAGCAGTACTTC.

The genes are TRBV4-3 and TRBJ2-7; unclear D gene. CDR3 size: 13 residues. Trimming removed 4 bases at V and 2 bases at J, with 9 bases between. Looked up from germline, CDR1 is LGHNA and CDR2 is YSLEER. CDR3 nucleotide sequence: TGCGCCAGCAGCCGAGGCACCCCCTACGAGCAGTACTTC. The encoded protein is CASSRGTPYEQYF.

The chain has TRBV7-2 and TRBJ1-5; tentative D call: TRBD1 (6 bases). Germline V gene data show CDR1 as SGHTA and CDR2 as FQGNSA. There are 16 residues in the CDR3. Trimming left V 5 bases short and J 11 bases short, with 25 bases between. The CDR3: CASSQSGTLTPGAQHF. The CDR3 DNA is TGTGCCAGCAGCCAGTCCGGGACACTGACCCCAGGGGCCCAGCATTTT.

The chain joins TRBV4-3 to TRBJ1-4; D not certain. V shed 0 bases and J shed 7 bases, with 6 bases lying between them. The CDR3 is 13 residues long. Germline V lookup: CDR1 LGHNA, CDR2 YSLEER. The CDR3 DNA sequence: TGCGCCAGCAGCCAAGATCTGGCTGAAAAACTGTTTTTT. This encodes CASSQDLAEKLFF.

The rearrangement uses TRBV6-2 or TRBV6-3 and TRBJ2-5; a possible D gene is TRBD1 (6 bases). Trimming removed 5 bases at V and 1 base at J, with 14 bases between. The CDR3 has 15 residues. CDR1 MNHEY and CDR2 SVGEGT come from the germline V gene. The CDR3 sequence: CASSTTGWIQETQYF. In nucleotides, the CDR3 is TGTGCCAGCAGTACCACAGGGTGGATCCAAGAGACCCAGTACTTC.